This T cell receptor beta chain emerged from a study of T cells in Graves' hyperthyroidism and ophthalmopathy. Study-level findings and limits: Among thyroid clonotypes expanded above 0.001, most also appeared in blood.

There were TCR beta CDR3 regions amplified from RNA transcripts. The TCR CDR3 first-round RT-PCR relied on the HTBI primer set. TCRdb re-called the multiplex PCR reads with MiXCR, one entry per CDR3 protein. The repertoire holds around 500,000 distinct CDR3 sequences, with 15% to 20% as singletons. Isolation of PBMCs was performed on about 9.9 ml fresh peripheral blood. Concerning this clonotype: What it binds is unknown.

This clonotype was sampled from a woman aged 25-40 years with Graves' ophthalmopathy. Input material: blood.

The CDR3 coding sequence is TGTGCCAGCAGTTTAATAGGGATCACCGGGGAGCTGTTTTTT. As protein: CASSLIGITGELFF. This chain connects TRBV12-3 or TRBV12-4 to TRBJ2-2; D is ambiguous. This CDR3 is 14 amino acids long. V dropped 2 bases and J dropped 4 bases, with 8 bases sitting between them.